A single sample is the source of the 6 T cell receptor beta chains below, sequenced in a study of PD-L1 blockade in urothelial cancer. Specified time point: pretreatment peripheral blood. TCRdb's table, derived via immunoSEQ multiplex PCR, lists solely in-frame clones and lacks some. Of about 52,000 clones listed, over 65% are singletons. The sequencing used PBMCs, collected around atezolizumab (anti-PD-L1) treatment. Source of these receptors: a man aged 50 to 59 with urothelial cancer.

The chain combines TRBV6-6 with TRBJ2-5; TRBD2 aligns across 11 bases. Germline CDR1 and CDR2: MNHNY and SVGAGI (reference sequence). J was trimmed by 5 bases and V by 3 bases; bases with no gene match: 2. The CDR3 sequence is 14 residues long. CDR3 DNA sequence: TGTGCCAGCAGTTATCTAGCGGGGGGTGAGACCCAGTACTTC. This gives the protein CASSYLAGGETQYF.

This clone has a handful of counts. The chain carries TRBV10-1 and TRBJ2-7; 13 nucleotides line up with TRBD2. The V gene end was trimmed by 1 base and the J gene end by 0 bases; junction bases not matched to a gene: 0. CDR3 length: 16 amino acids. Germline lookup yields CDR1 WNHNN and CDR2 SYGVQD (reference sequence). The CDR3 DNA is TGCGCCAGCAGTGAGTGGACTAGCGGGGGCTCCTACGAGCAGTACTTC. Amino acid sequence: CASSEWTSGGSYEQYF.

The CDR3 loop reads CASSLGRDRPNTEAFF. The CDR3 DNA sequence: TGTGCCAGCAGCTTAGGTCGAGACAGACCTAACACTGAAGCTTTCTTT. This rearrangement joins TRBV7-9 to TRBJ1-1; possibly TRBD1 for D (5 bases). V was shortened by 1 base and J by 2 bases, with 14 bases between the two germline ends. CDR1 and CDR2 from the germline V gene are SEHNR and FQNEAQ (reference sequence). The CDR3 totals 16 residues. The whole variable domain, remainder taken from reference TRBV7-9 and TRBJ1-1, is DTGVSQNPRHKITKRGQNVTFRCDPISEHNRLYWYRQTLGQGPEFLTYFQNEAQLEKSRLLSDRFSAERPKGSFSTLEIQRTEQGDSAMYLCASSLGRDRPNTEAFFGQGTRLTVV.

This clone has just a few counts. The V and J genes are TRBV14 and TRBJ2-1; the D is unclear. The CDR3 runs 12 residues. V dropped 1 base and J dropped 10 bases, with 8 bases sitting between them. The germline V gene encodes CDR1 SGHDN and CDR2 FVKESK. CDR3 sequence (DNA): TGTGCCAGCAGCCAAGGGGCGTGGGAGCAGTTCTTC. This translates into CASSQGAWEQFF.

The genes are TRBV5-1 and TRBJ2-7, with D maybe TRBD1 (5 bases). The V gene lost 1 base and the J gene lost 9 bases, with 11 bases spanning the gap. The V gene's germline CDR1 is SGHRS and CDR2 YFSETQ. The CDR3 consists of 12 residues. The CDR3 DNA is TGCGCCAGCAGCTTGAGTAGGGGTTTGCAGTACTTC. As protein: CASSLSRGLQYF.

The V and J genes are TRBV5-5 and TRBJ2-5; D gene unclear. The CDR3 runs to 13 residues. The V end was cut by 1 base, the J end by 4 bases, with 8 bases between. Germline values: CDR1 SGHKS, CDR2 YYEKEE (reference sequence). The CDR3 spells CASSLPVIETQYF. As DNA, the CDR3 is TGTGCCAGCAGCTTGCCCGTTATAGAGACCCAGTACTTC. The full variable domain, its missing parts supplied by reference TRBV5-5 and TRBJ2-5, is DAGVTQSPTHLIKTRGQQVTLRCSPISGHKSVSWYQQVLGQGPQFIFQYYEKEERGRGNFPDRFSARQFPNYSSELNVNALLLGDSALYLCASSLPVIETQYFGPGTRLLVL.